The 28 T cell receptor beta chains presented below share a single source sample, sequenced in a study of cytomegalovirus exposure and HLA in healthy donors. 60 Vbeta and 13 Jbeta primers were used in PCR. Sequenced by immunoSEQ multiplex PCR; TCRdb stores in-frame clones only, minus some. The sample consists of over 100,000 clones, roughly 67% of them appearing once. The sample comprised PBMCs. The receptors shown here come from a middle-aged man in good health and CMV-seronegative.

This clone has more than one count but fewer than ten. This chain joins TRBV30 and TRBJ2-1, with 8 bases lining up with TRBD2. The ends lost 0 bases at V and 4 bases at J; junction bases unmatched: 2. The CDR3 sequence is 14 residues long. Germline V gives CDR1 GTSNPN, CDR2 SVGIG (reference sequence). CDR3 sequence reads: CAWSVPSGYNEQFF. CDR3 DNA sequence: TGTGCCTGGAGTGTACCTAGCGGGTACAATGAGCAGTTCTTC. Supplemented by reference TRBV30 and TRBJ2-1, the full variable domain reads SQTIHQWPATLVQPVGSPLSLECTVEGTSNPNLYWYRQAAGRGLQLLFYSVGIGQISSEVPQNLSASRPQDRQFILSSKKLLLSDSGFYLCAWSVPSGYNEQFFGPGTRLTVL.

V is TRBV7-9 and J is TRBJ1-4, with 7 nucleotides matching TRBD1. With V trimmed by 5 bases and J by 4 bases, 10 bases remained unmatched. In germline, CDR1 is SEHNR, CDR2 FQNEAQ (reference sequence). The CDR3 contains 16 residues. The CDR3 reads CASSRAGTAINEKLFF. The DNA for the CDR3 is TGTGCCAGCAGCCGAGCAGGGACAGCTATTAATGAAAAACTGTTTTTT. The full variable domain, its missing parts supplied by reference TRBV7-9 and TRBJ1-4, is DTGVSQNPRHKITKRGQNVTFRCDPISEHNRLYWYRQTLGQGPEFLTYFQNEAQLEKSRLLSDRFSAERPKGSFSTLEIQRTEQGDSAMYLCASSRAGTAINEKLFFGSGTQLSVL.

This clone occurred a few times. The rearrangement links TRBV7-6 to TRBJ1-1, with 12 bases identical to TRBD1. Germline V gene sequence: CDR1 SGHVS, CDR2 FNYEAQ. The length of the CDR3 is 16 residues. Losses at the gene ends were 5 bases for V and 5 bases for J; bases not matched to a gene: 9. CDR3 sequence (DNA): TGTGCCAGCAGCCAGGGACAGGGGGCAGGAGGAACTGAAGCTTTCTTT. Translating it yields CASSQGQGAGGTEAFF.

For the CDR3, the DNA is TGTGCCAGCAGCTTCGTCGCAGATACGCAGTATTTT. It specifies CASSFVADTQYF. V is TRBV7-2 and J is TRBJ2-3; D remains unclear. Germline CDR1 SGHTA, CDR2 FQGNSA. Trimming took 3 bases from V and 4 from J, leaving 5 bases between them. The CDR3 has 12 residues.

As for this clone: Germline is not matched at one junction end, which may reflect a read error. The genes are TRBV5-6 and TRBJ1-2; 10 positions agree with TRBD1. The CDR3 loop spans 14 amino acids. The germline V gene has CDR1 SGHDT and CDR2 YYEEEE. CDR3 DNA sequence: TGTGCCAGCAGCTTTGGACAGGGGGTTGGTGGCTACCCCTTC. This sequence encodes CASSFGQGVGGYPF.

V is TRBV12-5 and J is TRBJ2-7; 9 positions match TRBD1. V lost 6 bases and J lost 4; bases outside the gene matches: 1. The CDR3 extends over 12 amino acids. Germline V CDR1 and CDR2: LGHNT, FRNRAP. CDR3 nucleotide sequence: TGTGCTAGTGGGACAGGGGGATACGAGCAGTACTTC. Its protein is CASGTGGYEQYF.

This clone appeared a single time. In DNA, the CDR3 is TGTGCCAGCAGTTTCCAGGGAGGGTATAGCAATCAGCCCCAGCATTTT. This translates into CASSFQGGYSNQPQHF. The V gene is TRBV27, the J gene TRBJ1-5; maybe TRBD1 (5 bases). V was trimmed by 3 bases and J by 0 bases, leaving 12 bases between them. Per the germline V gene, CDR1 is MNHEY and CDR2 is SMNVEV (reference sequence). The CDR3 sequence is 16 residues long.

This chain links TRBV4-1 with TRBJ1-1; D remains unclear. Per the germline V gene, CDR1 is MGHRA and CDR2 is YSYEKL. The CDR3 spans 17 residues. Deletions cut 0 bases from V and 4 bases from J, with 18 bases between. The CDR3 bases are TGCGCCAGCAGCCAAGATGTAAGGTCGGGGTGGGCCACTGAAGCTTTCTTT. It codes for CASSQDVRSGWATEAFF.

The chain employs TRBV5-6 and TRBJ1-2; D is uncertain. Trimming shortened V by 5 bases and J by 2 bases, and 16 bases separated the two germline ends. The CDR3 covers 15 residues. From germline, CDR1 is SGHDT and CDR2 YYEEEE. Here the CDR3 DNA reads TGTGCCAGCAGTTACGGCGGCAGACCGAACTATGGCTACACCTTC. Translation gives CASSYGGRPNYGYTF.

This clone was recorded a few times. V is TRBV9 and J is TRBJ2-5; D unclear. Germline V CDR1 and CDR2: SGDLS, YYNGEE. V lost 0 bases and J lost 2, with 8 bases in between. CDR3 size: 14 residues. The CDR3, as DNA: TGTGCCAGCAGCGTAGAGGCAGGACAAGAGACCCAGTACTTC. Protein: CASSVEAGQETQYF.

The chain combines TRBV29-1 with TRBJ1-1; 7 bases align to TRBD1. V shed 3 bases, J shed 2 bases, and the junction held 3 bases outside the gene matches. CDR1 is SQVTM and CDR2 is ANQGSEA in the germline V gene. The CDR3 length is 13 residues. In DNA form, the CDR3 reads TGCAGCGTTGAGACAGGGAGCAACACTGAAGCTTTCTTT. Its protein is CSVETGSNTEAFF.

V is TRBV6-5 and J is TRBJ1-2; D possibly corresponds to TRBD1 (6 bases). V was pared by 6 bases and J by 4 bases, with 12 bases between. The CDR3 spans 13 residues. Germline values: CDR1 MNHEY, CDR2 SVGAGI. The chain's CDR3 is CASRSTGFYGYTF. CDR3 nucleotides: TGTGCCAGCAGATCCACAGGGTTCTATGGCTACACCTTC.

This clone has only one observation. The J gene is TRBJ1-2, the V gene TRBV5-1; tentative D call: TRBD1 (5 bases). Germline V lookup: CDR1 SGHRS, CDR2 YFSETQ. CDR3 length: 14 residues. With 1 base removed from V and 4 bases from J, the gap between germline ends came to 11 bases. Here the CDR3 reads CASSLWGDSYGYTF. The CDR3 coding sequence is TGCGCCAGCAGCTTGTGGGGCGACAGCTATGGCTACACCTTC.

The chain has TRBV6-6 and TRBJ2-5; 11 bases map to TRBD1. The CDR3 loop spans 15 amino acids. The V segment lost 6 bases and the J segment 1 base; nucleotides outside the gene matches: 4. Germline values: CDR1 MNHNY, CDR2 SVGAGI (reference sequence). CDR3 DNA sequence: TGTGCCAGCAGACCCGGGACAGGGGGCCAAGAGACCCAGTACTTC. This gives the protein CASRPGTGGQETQYF.

CDR3 coding DNA: TGTGCCAGCAGCTTAATGAGGTCGGGCACTGAAGCTTTCTTT. This codes for CASSLMRSGTEAFF. This chain uses TRBV7-3 with TRBJ1-1; D is ambiguous. The germline V and J ends were trimmed by 1 base and 4 bases, with 10 bases remaining between them. This CDR3 has 14 residues. Germline CDR1 is SGHTA and CDR2 is FQGTGA. Full variable domain (missing parts from reference TRBV7-3 and TRBJ1-1): GAGVSQTPSNKVTEKGKYVELRCDPISGHTALYWYRQSLGQGPEFLIYFQGTGAADDSGLPNDRFFAVRPEGSVSTLKIQRTERGDSAVYLCASSLMRSGTEAFFGQGTRLTVV.

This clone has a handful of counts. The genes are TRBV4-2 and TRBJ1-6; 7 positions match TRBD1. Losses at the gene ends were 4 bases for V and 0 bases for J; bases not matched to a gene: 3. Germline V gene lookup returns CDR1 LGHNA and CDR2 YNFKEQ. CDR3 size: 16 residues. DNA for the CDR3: TGTGCCAGCAGCCCCCGGGACAGCTCCTATAATTCACCCCTCCACTTT. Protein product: CASSPRDSSYNSPLHF.

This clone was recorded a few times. CDR3 in DNA: TGTGCCAGTATGAGCGGGACAACCAACTATGGCTACACCTTC. It specifies CASMSGTTNYGYTF. The V call is TRBV19, the J call TRBJ1-2, with D perhaps matching TRBD1 (6 bases). Germline assignment: CDR1 LNHDA and CDR2 SQIVND (reference sequence). V lost 7 bases to trimming and J lost 2 bases, with 14 bases between them. CDR3 size: 14 residues.

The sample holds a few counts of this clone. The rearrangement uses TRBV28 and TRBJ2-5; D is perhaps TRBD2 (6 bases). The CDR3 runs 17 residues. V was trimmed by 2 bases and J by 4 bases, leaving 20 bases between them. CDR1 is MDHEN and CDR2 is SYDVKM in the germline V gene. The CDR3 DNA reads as TGTGCCAGCAGTTTAAAGTCGGGTCTAGCGAGAGGAGAGACCCAGTACTTC. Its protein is CASSLKSGLARGETQYF.

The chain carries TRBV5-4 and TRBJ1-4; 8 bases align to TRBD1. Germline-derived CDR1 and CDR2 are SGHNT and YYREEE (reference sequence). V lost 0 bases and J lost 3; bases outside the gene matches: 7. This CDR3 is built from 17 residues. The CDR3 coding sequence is TGTGCCAGCAGCTTGGTTGCACAGGGGGACCCTAATGAAAAACTGTTTTTT. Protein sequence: CASSLVAQGDPNEKLFF. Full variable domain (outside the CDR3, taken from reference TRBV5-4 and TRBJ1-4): ETGVTQSPTHLIKTRGQQVTLRCSSQSGHNTVSWYQQALGQGPQFIFQYYREEENGRGNFPPRFSGLQFPNYSSELNVNALELDDSALYLCASSLVAQGDPNEKLFFGSGTQLSVL.

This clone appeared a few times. DNA for the CDR3: TGTGCCAGCAGCTTAGGGGGGGAAAACATTCAGTACTTC. Amino acid sequence: CASSLGGENIQYF. This sequence joins TRBV7-9 and TRBJ2-4, with TRBD2 as a possible D gene (6 bases). This CDR3 comprises 13 residues. CDR1 is SEHNR and CDR2 is FQNEAQ in the germline V gene (reference sequence). The V end was cut by 1 base, the J end by 5 bases, with 6 bases between.

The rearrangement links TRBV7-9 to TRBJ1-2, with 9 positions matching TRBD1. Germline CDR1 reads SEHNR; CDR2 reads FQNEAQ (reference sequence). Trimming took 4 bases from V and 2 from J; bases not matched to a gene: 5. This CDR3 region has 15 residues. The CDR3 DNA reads TGTGCCAGCAGCTCGACAGGGGGTGAGAACTATGGCTACACCTTC. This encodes CASSSTGGENYGYTF.

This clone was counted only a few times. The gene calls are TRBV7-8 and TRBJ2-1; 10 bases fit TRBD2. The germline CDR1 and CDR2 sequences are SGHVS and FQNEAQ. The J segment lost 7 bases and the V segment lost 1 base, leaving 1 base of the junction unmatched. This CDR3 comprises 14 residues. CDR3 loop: CASSLVAGGNEQFF. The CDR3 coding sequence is TGTGCCAGCAGCTTAGTAGCGGGGGGAAATGAGCAGTTCTTC.

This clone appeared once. The chain's CDR3 is CASSPGGLDNEQFF. CDR3 nucleotide sequence: TGTGCCAGCAGCCCTGGGGGACTGGACAATGAGCAGTTCTTC. The chain couples TRBV7-3 to TRBJ2-1, with D perhaps matching TRBD2 (6 bases). V dropped 5 bases and J dropped 5 bases, with 13 bases sitting between them. Per the germline V gene, CDR1 is SGHTA and CDR2 is FQGTGA. The CDR3 is made up of 14 amino acids.

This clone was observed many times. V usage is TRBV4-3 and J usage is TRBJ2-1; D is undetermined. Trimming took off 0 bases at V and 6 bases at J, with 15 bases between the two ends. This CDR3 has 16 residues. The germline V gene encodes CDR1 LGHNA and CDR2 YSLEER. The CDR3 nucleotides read TGCGCCAGCAGCCAAGATCGTGGCTCACCGGGCAATGAGCAGTTCTTC. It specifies CASSQDRGSPGNEQFF.

The CDR3 nucleotides read TGCGCCAGCAGTGAGTCAGGGACTAGCGAAGATACGCAGTATTTT. It translates to CASSESGTSEDTQYF. V usage is TRBV10-1 and J usage is TRBJ2-3; TRBD2 matches at 10 bases. CDR1 is WNHNN, CDR2 SYGVQD, per germline (reference sequence). V lost 0 bases and J lost 5; bases outside the gene matches: 2. The CDR3 contains 15 residues.

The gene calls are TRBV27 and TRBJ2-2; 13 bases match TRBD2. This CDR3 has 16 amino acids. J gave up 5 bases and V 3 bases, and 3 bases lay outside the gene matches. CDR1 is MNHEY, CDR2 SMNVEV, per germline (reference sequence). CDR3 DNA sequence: TGTGCCAGCAGTTTTGGACTAGCGGGGGCTACCGGGGAGCTGTTTTTT. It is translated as CASSFGLAGATGELFF.

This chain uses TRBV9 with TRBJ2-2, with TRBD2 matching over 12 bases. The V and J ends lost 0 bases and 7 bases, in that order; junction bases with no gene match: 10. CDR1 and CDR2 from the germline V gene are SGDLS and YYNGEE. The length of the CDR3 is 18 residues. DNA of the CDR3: TGTGCCAGCAGCGTAGCACTAGCGGGGGGTCGGCTAGACGGGGAGCTGTTTTTT. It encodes CASSVALAGGRLDGELFF.

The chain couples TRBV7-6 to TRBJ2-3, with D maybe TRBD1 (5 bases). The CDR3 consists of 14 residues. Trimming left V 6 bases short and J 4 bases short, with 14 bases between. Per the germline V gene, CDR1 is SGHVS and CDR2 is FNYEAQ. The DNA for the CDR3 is TGTGCCAGCAGTTACAATAAGGGGCCAGATACGCAGTATTTT. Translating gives CASSYNKGPDTQYF. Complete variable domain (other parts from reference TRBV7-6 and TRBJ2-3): GAGVSQSPRYKVTKRGQDVALRCDPISGHVSLYWYRQALGQGPEFLTYFNYEAQQDKSGLPNDRFSAERPEGSISTLTIQRTEQRDSAMYRCASSYNKGPDTQYFGPGTRLTVL.